This T cell receptor beta chain was captured by sequencing in a study of T cells in localized non-small cell lung cancer. Study observations and caveats: Across samples, adjacent lung featured a median roughly 50 of the top 100 tumor clones.

The method was immunoSEQ multiplex PCR; TCRdb's version includes in-frame clones alone and lacks a portion of them. The top ten hold about two fifths of the sample, which has tens of thousands of clones, just under 80% seen once. Of note for this clone: Its antigen is not known.

The V gene end was trimmed by 2 bases and the J gene end by 3 bases; junction bases not matched to a gene: 6. The germline gives CDR1 MNHNS, CDR2 SASEGT. CDR3 length equals 16 residues. The sequences come from peripheral blood, collected before any cancer treatment. This chain joins TRBV6-1 and TRBJ1-5; 8 positions match TRBD1. The TCR originated in a male donor aged 60 or over with stage II squamous cell lung carcinoma. CDR3 nucleotide sequence: TGTGCCAGCAGTGAACCCGGACAGGGAATCAATCAGCCCCAGCATTTT. Translated: CASSEPGQGINQPQHF.